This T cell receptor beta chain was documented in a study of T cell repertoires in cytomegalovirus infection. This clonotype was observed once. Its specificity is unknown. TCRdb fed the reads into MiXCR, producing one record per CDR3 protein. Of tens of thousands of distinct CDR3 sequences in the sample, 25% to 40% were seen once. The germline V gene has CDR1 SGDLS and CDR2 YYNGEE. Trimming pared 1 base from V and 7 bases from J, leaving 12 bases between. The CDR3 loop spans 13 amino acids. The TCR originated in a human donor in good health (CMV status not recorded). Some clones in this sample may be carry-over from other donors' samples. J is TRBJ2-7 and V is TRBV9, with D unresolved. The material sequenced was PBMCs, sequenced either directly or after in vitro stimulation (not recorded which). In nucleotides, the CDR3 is TGTGCCAGCAGCGTAACCCCAGAAGGAGAGCAGTACTTC. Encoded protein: CASSVTPEGEQYF.